These T cell receptor beta chains were read from a single sample in a study of T-cell memory formation after mild COVID-19. TCRdb reprocessed the 5' RACE reads via MiXCR and lists one record per CDR3 protein. Of about 340,000 distinct CDR3 sequences listed, around a fifth were seen once; the top ten hold around 13%. Sequenced: PBMCs or a T cell subset sorted from them (not recorded which). The receptor source for this set is an adult woman who had mild COVID-19 (a few samples of this study predate the infection). Cell type and time point are not known. Each CDR3 is given with its conserved first and last residue. A D gene is named only where the DNA matches it firmly. The size field is filled for only some rows; it gives once, few, many or a size class.

V	D	size	J	DNA	CDR3
TRBV12-3/TRBV12-4	-	few	TRBJ2-5	TGTGCCAGCATTAATGGGGAAGAGACCCAGTACTTC	CASINGEETQYF
TRBV7-3	-	-	TRBJ2-1	TGTGCCAGCAGCCCGGGGAGGCTAGGTGGGAATGAGCAGTTCTTC	CASSPGRLGGNEQFF
TRBV4-2	TRBD2	-	TRBJ2-1	TGTGCCAGCAGCCGTGCGGGAGTAAACAATGAGCAGTTCTTC	CASSRAGVNNEQFF
TRBV7-9	-	few	TRBJ1-2	TGTGCCAGCAGCATCCCGGGGCCAGTCAGGGGCTACACCTTC	CASSIPGPVRGYTF
TRBV20-1	-	-	TRBJ1-1	TGCAGTGCTAGAGAGGTAGACAGGCGGAACACTGAAGCTTTCTTT	CSAREVDRRNTEAFF
TRBV4-3	TRBD2	-	TRBJ2-3	TGCGCCAGCACCTCAGGGGTAGCGGGAGTAACAGATACGCAGTATTTT	CASTSGVAGVTDTQYF
TRBV7-8	TRBD1	-	TRBJ2-1	TGTGCCAGCAGCTCAACCGGGACAGGGAATTACAATGAGCAGTTCTTC	CASSSTGTGNYNEQFF
TRBV30	-	-	TRBJ2-3	TGTGCCTGGGCGGGCGGGGCTCCAGATACGCAGTATTTT	CAWAGGAPDTQYF
TRBV11-3	-	few	TRBJ2-1	TGTGCCAGCAGCTCAACCGGGCCGAGCTCCTACAATGAGCAGTTCTTC	CASSSTGPSSYNEQFF
TRBV7-9	-	-	TRBJ1-4	TGTGCCAGCAGCTTAGATCTTCTAAATGAAAAACTGTTTTTT	CASSLDLLNEKLFF
TRBV5-5	-	-	TRBJ1-2	TGTGCCAGCAGCCAAGCAGGGGCTGGCTACACCTTC	CASSQAGAGYTF
TRBV9	-	-	TRBJ2-3	TGTGCCAGCAGCTTTACAGGGTATGGGAGCACAGATACGCAGTATTTT	CASSFTGYGSTDTQYF
TRBV18	-	-	TRBJ1-1	TGTGCCAGCTCACCACGCAGGTCTCCCGAAAGCAGGGTCCTGGCTGAAGCTTTCTTT	CASSPRRSPESRVLAEAFF
TRBV7-8	-	few	TRBJ2-5	TGTGCCAGCAGCTTACGATGGTTTCAAGAGACCCAGTACTTC	CASSLRWFQETQYF
TRBV12-3/TRBV12-4	-	-	TRBJ1-1	TGTGCCAGCAGCCGATCTGGGGGGGCTGAAGCTTTCTTT	CASSRSGGAEAFF
TRBV24-1	TRBD1	many	TRBJ2-2	TGTGCCACCAGTGATTTGGACAGGGACACCGGGGAGCTGTTTTTT	CATSDLDRDTGELFF
TRBV12-3/TRBV12-4	-	-	TRBJ1-2	TGTGCCAGCAGTTTTATCATTGGGGGGTCCGGCTATGGCTACACCTTC	CASSFIIGGSGYGYTF
TRBV6-4	-	-	TRBJ2-7	TGTGCCAGCAGTCTACTCGAGCAGTACTTC	CASSLLEQYF
TRBV7-6	-	-	TRBJ2-5	TGTGCCAGCAGCCCCCTCCGAGCAGAGAGAGATGGAGAGACCCAGTACTTC	CASSPLRAERDGETQYF
TRBV20-1	-	few	TRBJ2-3	TGCAGTGCTAGAGATCCCAGGAGGGGGGAAAGGCAGTATTTT	CSARDPRRGERQYF
TRBV7-3	TRBD2	few	TRBJ2-5	TGTGCCAGCAGCTCGGGGGGACCCCAAGAGACCCAGTACTTC	CASSSGGPQETQYF
TRBV12-3/TRBV12-4	-	-	TRBJ1-2	TGTGCCAGCAGTCCCGACAGCTTTTATGGCTACACCTTC	CASSPDSFYGYTF
TRBV12-3/TRBV12-4	TRBD1	-	TRBJ2-1	TGTGCCAGCAGTTCCGGGACAGGGGGCCAGGATGAGCAGTTCTTC	CASSSGTGGQDEQFF
TRBV5-1	TRBD1	-	TRBJ1-6	TGCGCCAGTTCCCTCGCAGGGGGCGTCAATTCACCCCTCCACTTT	CASSLAGGVNSPLHF
TRBV10-3	TRBD1	-	TRBJ1-5	TGTGCCATCAGTGAGTCAAGGAGGGGGCAGAGCAATCAGCCCCAGCATTTT	CAISESRRGQSNQPQHF
TRBV21-1	-	once	TRBJ2-1	TGTGCCAGCAGCACCAAACAGGGTACCTCATACAATGAGCAGTTCTTC	CASSTKQGTSYNEQFF
TRBV7-2	TRBD2	few	TRBJ2-3	TGTGCCAGCAGATCGGGGACTAGGGGAAATACAGATACGCAGTATTTT	CASRSGTRGNTDTQYF
TRBV6-2/TRBV6-3	TRBD1	few	TRBJ1-5	TGTGCCAGCAGTTACAATGGAGGACAGGGGCAACATTTT	CASSYNGGQGQHF
TRBV7-9	-	-	TRBJ2-7	TGTGCCAGCAGCTTAGAGGGGACTCCCTACGAGCAGTACTTC	CASSLEGTPYEQYF
TRBV6-5	TRBD1	few	TRBJ2-2	TGTGCCAGCAGTTGGGACAGACCCACCGGGGAGCTGTTTTTT	CASSWDRPTGELFF
TRBV28	-	-	TRBJ2-3	TGTGCCAGCAGTTCCCGGACATCGAAAAGCACAGATACGCAGTATTTT	CASSSRTSKSTDTQYF
TRBV7-2	-	few	TRBJ2-7	TGTGCCAGCAGCCCCGGGCCATCAACCTACGAGCAGTACTTC	CASSPGPSTYEQYF
TRBV7-6	-	-	TRBJ2-4	TGTGCCAGCAGCTTAGCATTCAAGGATGGCTCTAACATTCAGTACTTC	CASSLAFKDGSNIQYF
TRBV6-5	TRBD1	few	TRBJ1-2	TGTGCCAGCAGTTACTCGGGACAGGGGAACTATGGCTACACCTTC	CASSYSGQGNYGYTF
TRBV18	-	few	TRBJ1-5	TGTGCCAGCTCACCACCAGAACGTCCCCAGCATTTT	CASSPPERPQHF
TRBV6-5	-	-	TRBJ1-2	TGTGCCAGCAGCCCCGGTTTGGGCAGCAGGGGCTACACCTTC	CASSPGLGSRGYTF
TRBV6-1	-	-	TRBJ1-1	TGTGCCAGCAGTGGGGCGAGTCAGGACACTGAAGCTTTCTTT	CASSGASQDTEAFF
TRBV6-1	-	-	TRBJ2-7	TGTGCCAGCAGTGACTACAGATCCTACGAGCAGTACTTC	CASSDYRSYEQYF
TRBV25-1	-	many	TRBJ2-1	TGTGCCAGCAGGGAGGGGTCACTCAATGAGCAGTTCTTC	CASREGSLNEQFF
TRBV2	-	-	TRBJ2-7	TGTGCCAGCAGTCTTCTTCACGAGCAGTACTTC	CASSLLHEQYF
TRBV5-5	TRBD1	-	TRBJ1-1	TGTGCCAGCAGCTACGGACAGGGGGCCCTCCAAGCTTTCTTT	CASSYGQGALQAFF
TRBV5-1	-	many	TRBJ2-1	TGCGCCAGCAGCGCGGGACAGAGCTCCTACAATGAGCAGTTCTTC	CASSAGQSSYNEQFF
TRBV7-3	-	few	TRBJ2-5	TGTGCCAGCAGCTTATTCGCGGGACAAGAGACCCAGTACTTC	CASSLFAGQETQYF
TRBV1	-	-	TRBJ2-3	TGCACCAGCAGCCAAGATCTTAAGGACTCCCACCATACGCAGTATTTT	CTSSQDLKDSHHTQYF
TRBV12-3/TRBV12-4	TRBD1	-	TRBJ2-5	TGTGCCAGCAGTGGGGACAGGACCCAAGAGACCCAGTACTTC	CASSGDRTQETQYF
TRBV7-9	TRBD1	-	TRBJ2-4	TGTGCCAGCAGCTGCTACGACAGGGGAGCCCTAGCCAAAAACATTCAGTACTTC	CASSCYDRGALAKNIQYF